A selection of T cell receptor beta chains follows, all from one sample in a study of regulatory T cells in long-lasting Graves disease. TCRdb reprocessed the multiplex PCR reads via MiXCR and lists one record per CDR3 protein. Altogether 550,000 to 600,000 distinct CDR3 sequences are present, about 16% being singletons, with the ten largest covering approximately 12%. The data also belong to a second study, concerning T cells in Graves' hyperthyroidism and ophthalmopathy.

The sample here was peripheral blood mononuclear cells (PBMCs), taken at new diagnosis, from a patient treated with antithyroid drugs. Source of these receptors: a man aged 18 to 30 with Graves disease. Each CDR3 is given with its conserved first and last residue. A D gene is named only where the DNA matches it firmly. Clone size appears in some rows only: once, few, many, or a class for an expanded clone.

d_call: NA
v_call: TRBV30
clone_size: NA
j_call: TRBJ2-7
cdr3_nt: TGTGCCTGGAGCGAGACTGAGGAACAACGGGGCCGCAACTACGAGCAGTACTTC
cdr3_aa: CAWSETEEQRGRNYEQYF

d_call: TRBD2
v_call: TRBV6-1
clone_size: many
j_call: TRBJ2-3
cdr3_nt: TGTGCCAGCAGTGAAGCTAAACTAGCGGGAGGCGTGACAGATACGCAGTATTTT
cdr3_aa: CASSEAKLAGGVTDTQYF

d_call: TRBD2
v_call: TRBV5-4
clone_size: NA
j_call: TRBJ2-7
cdr3_nt: TGTGCCAGCAGCTCTCCGGGACTAGCGGAGCAGTACTTC
cdr3_aa: CASSSPGLAEQYF

d_call: TRBD2
v_call: TRBV27
clone_size: many
j_call: TRBJ2-1
cdr3_nt: TGTGCCAGCAGAGGACTAGCGGGACGGATGAGCTCCTACAATGAGCAGTTCTTC
cdr3_aa: CASRGLAGRMSSYNEQFF

d_call: NA
v_call: TRBV7-2
clone_size: NA
j_call: TRBJ2-4
cdr3_nt: TGTGCCAGCAGCCTTACAGGACTGGGCCGTTTTCCAGGAGCCAAAAACATTCAGTACTTC
cdr3_aa: CASSLTGLGRFPGAKNIQYF

d_call: TRBD1
v_call: TRBV15
clone_size: NA
j_call: TRBJ2-1
cdr3_nt: TGTGCCACCAGCGGAGACAGGGTAGTCAATGAGCAGTTCTTC
cdr3_aa: CATSGDRVVNEQFF

d_call: NA
v_call: TRBV7-9
clone_size: few
j_call: TRBJ2-1
cdr3_nt: TGTGCCAGCAGCTTCGCCCTACAGGCGTCCGGCAATGAGCAGTTCTTC
cdr3_aa: CASSFALQASGNEQFF

d_call: NA
v_call: TRBV3-1
clone_size: many
j_call: TRBJ1-2
cdr3_nt: TGTGCCAGCAGCCAAGATGCCGGGTATGCTAACTATGGCTACACCTTC
cdr3_aa: CASSQDAGYANYGYTF

d_call: NA
v_call: TRBV7-9
clone_size: NA
j_call: TRBJ2-6
cdr3_nt: TGTGCCAGCAGCTTACTAAAAGTGGCTGGGGCCAACGTCCTGACTTTC
cdr3_aa: CASSLLKVAGANVLTF

d_call: NA
v_call: TRBV5-6
clone_size: NA
j_call: TRBJ2-1
cdr3_nt: TGTGCCAGCGGTAGGAGGGCCTACAATGAGCAGTTCTTC
cdr3_aa: CASGRRAYNEQFF